What follows are 31 T cell receptor beta chains derived from one specimen sequenced in a study of neoadjuvant nivolumab and ipilimumab in lung cancer. Generated by immunoSEQ multiplex PCR, the TCRdb table keeps only in-frame clones and is missing some. Of fewer than 40,000 clones listed, about nine tenths are singletons. The material was peripheral blood, obtained after neoadjuvant nivolumab, alone or with ipilimumab, at or shortly before surgery. These receptors were taken from an adult with non-small cell lung cancer.

The CDR3 coding sequence is TGTGCCAGCAGCCCCGGACAGAACTATGGCTACACCTTC. Its protein is CASSPGQNYGYTF. The V call is TRBV7-2, the J call TRBJ1-2, with D possibly TRBD1 on 6 matching bases. Germline loops: CDR1 SGHTA, CDR2 FQGNSA. The CDR3 extends over 13 amino acids. Trimming took off 5 bases at V and 2 bases at J, with 9 bases between the two ends.

The V and J genes are TRBV5-6 and TRBJ2-5; possibly TRBD2 for D (6 bases). Germline V lookup: CDR1 SGHDT, CDR2 YYEEEE. The ends were cut back, 6 bases at V and 5 bases at J, with 11 bases in the middle. The CDR3 covers 12 residues. For the CDR3, the DNA is TGTGCCAGCACGGGTGGGGGGGAGACCCAGTACTTC. Its translation is CASTGGGETQYF.

The J gene is TRBJ2-2, the V gene TRBV6-1; perhaps D is TRBD1 or TRBD2 (6 bases each). Per germline, CDR1 MNHNS and CDR2 SASEGT. This CDR3 has 15 amino acids. V was shortened by 5 bases and J by 4 bases, with 14 bases between the two germline ends. The CDR3 region is CASSSVGGLTGELFF. CDR3 bases: TGTGCCAGCAGTTCGGTGGGGGGCCTCACCGGGGAGCTGTTTTTT.

This clone was picked up a small number of times. The chain employs TRBV19 and TRBJ1-6; the match to TRBD1 covers 8 bases. Germline V lookup: CDR1 LNHDA, CDR2 SQIVND (reference sequence). Trimming at V came to 7 bases and at J to 8 bases, leaving 7 bases not matched to a gene. This CDR3 contains 14 residues. CDR3 sequence: CASNRGQDDSPLHF. The CDR3 DNA sequence: TGTGCCAGTAATAGGGGACAGGACGATTCACCCCTCCACTTT. The full variable domain, in which reference TRBV19 and TRBJ1-6 provide the parts outside the CDR3, is DGGITQSPKYLFRKEGQNVTLSCEQNLNHDAMYWYRQDPGQGLRLIYYSQIVNDFQKGDIAEGYSVSREKKESFPLTVTSAQKNPTAFYLCASNRGQDDSPLHFGNGTRLTVT.

V usage is TRBV25-1 and J usage is TRBJ1-6, with D possibly TRBD1 on 6 matching bases. The CDR3 has 13 amino acids. Trimming pared 6 bases from V and 6 bases from J, leaving 9 bases between. Germline CDR1 is MGHDK and CDR2 is SYGVNS. DNA for the CDR3: TGTGCCAGCAGCGTAGGGGGTAATTCACCCCTCCACTTT. This translates into CASSVGGNSPLHF.

The chain links TRBV6-5 to TRBJ2-7; D unclear. Trimming cost V 0 bases and J 0 bases, with 12 bases left between them. Germline V CDR1 and CDR2: MNHEY, SVGAGI. The CDR3 length is 16 residues. The CDR3 nucleotides read TGTGCCAGCAGTTACTCACAAGTAAGGAGCTCCTACGAGCAGTACTTC. Translating gives CASSYSQVRSSYEQYF.

V usage is TRBV5-6 and J usage is TRBJ1-4; maybe TRBD1 (6 bases). Trimming took off 2 bases at V and 7 bases at J, with 18 bases between the two ends. The CDR3 has 16 residues. The germline CDR1 and CDR2 sequences are SGHDT and YYEEEE. CDR3 protein: CASSFTGPGDSEKLFF. The CDR3 nucleotides are TGTGCCAGCAGCTTTACAGGCCCAGGGGATAGTGAAAAACTGTTTTTT.

This clone has a single count. The V and J genes are TRBV7-8 and TRBJ2-7; D gene ambiguous. The CDR3 has 12 amino acids. The V end lost 1 base, the J end lost 7 bases, and 8 bases lay between the germline ends. Germline V gene data show CDR1 as SGHVS and CDR2 as FQNEAQ. The CDR3 region is CASSLGAEEQYF. The CDR3, as DNA: TGTGCCAGCAGCTTAGGGGCGGAGGAGCAGTACTTC.

The chain links TRBV9 to TRBJ2-7, with TRBD2 as a possible D gene (6 bases). Per germline, CDR1 SGDLS and CDR2 YYNGEE. The CDR3 consists of 16 residues. V was cut by 3 bases and J by 5 bases, with 21 bases left in between. The CDR3 is CASSASRRTWGDEQYF. The CDR3 DNA is TGTGCCAGCAGCGCCTCCAGACGGACCTGGGGGGACGAGCAGTACTTC.

The V and J genes are TRBV5-8 and TRBJ2-5, with D hard to call. Germline V gene data show CDR1 as SGHTS and CDR2 as YDEGEE. The CDR3 contains 11 residues. V dropped 1 base and J dropped 3 bases, with 1 base sitting between them. CDR3 nucleotide sequence: TGTGCCAGCAGCTTGAAAGAGACCCAGTACTTC. Translated, it gives CASSLKETQYF.

This clone occurred once. This sequence joins TRBV15 and TRBJ2-7; D possibly corresponds to TRBD2 (6 bases). V was clipped by 5 bases and J by 7 bases, with 15 bases between them. This CDR3 is 13 amino acids long. Germline loops: CDR1 LNHNV, CDR2 YYDKDF (reference sequence). The CDR3 DNA sequence: TGTGCCACCAGCGGGGCGGGGTCTCGAGAGCAGTACTTC. Protein: CATSGAGSREQYF.

The J gene is TRBJ2-2, the V gene TRBV5-1; D is unresolved. The CDR3 runs to 12 residues. V shed 4 bases and J shed 6 bases, with 7 bases lying between them. Germline V gene lookup returns CDR1 SGHRS and CDR2 YFSETQ. The CDR3 loop reads CASSLGAGELFF. CDR3 nucleotide sequence: TGCGCCAGCAGCCTGGGCGCCGGGGAGCTGTTTTTT.

The genes are TRBV7-9 and TRBJ2-2; D call uncertain. Deletions cut 3 bases from V and 2 bases from J, with 10 bases between. Germline V gene lookup returns CDR1 SEHNR and CDR2 FQNEAQ (reference sequence). The CDR3 spans 15 residues. CDR3 loop: CASSLLHSNTGELFF. CDR3 coding DNA: TGTGCCAGCAGCTTGTTGCATTCAAACACCGGGGAGCTGTTTTTT. Full variable domain (rest looked up from reference TRBV7-9 and TRBJ2-2): DTGVSQNPRHKITKRGQNVTFRCDPISEHNRLYWYRQTLGQGPEFLTYFQNEAQLEKSRLLSDRFSAERPKGSFSTLEIQRTEQGDSAMYLCASSLLHSNTGELFFGEGSRLTVL.

The chain carries TRBV5-8 and TRBJ1-5, with D unresolved. Between the trimmed V and J ends, which lost 3 bases and 7 bases, there was a span of 5 bases. Germline V gene lookup returns CDR1 SGHTS and CDR2 YDEGEE. The CDR3 totals 11 residues. The CDR3 reads CASSSVQPQHF. The CDR3 nucleotides are TGTGCCAGCAGCTCCGTCCAGCCCCAGCATTTT.

The V and J genes are TRBV9 and TRBJ2-1; D remains unclear. Germline-derived CDR1 and CDR2 are SGDLS and YYNGEE. CDR3 length equals 15 residues. The V and J ends lost 2 bases and 3 bases respectively, with 12 bases between them. CDR3 amino acids: CASSVEKGYYNEQFF. The CDR3 bases are TGTGCCAGCAGCGTTGAGAAGGGTTACTACAATGAGCAGTTCTTC.

The chain is built from TRBV2 and TRBJ1-1; D remains unclear. Germline CDR1 and CDR2: SNHLY and FYNNEI. Trimming stripped 2 bases from V and 1 base from J, with 5 bases between. CDR3 length: 13 residues. The CDR3, as DNA: TGTGCCAGCAGTGAACTGGAGAACACTGAAGCTTTCTTT. This sequence encodes CASSELENTEAFF.

The chain joins TRBV7-3 to TRBJ2-3; D is uncertain. The CDR3 totals 13 residues. The ends were cut back, 2 bases at V and 5 bases at J, with 8 bases in the middle. Germline CDR1 SGHTA, CDR2 FQGTGA. CDR3 in amino acids: CASSLGQRDTQYF. Here the CDR3 DNA reads TGTGCCAGCAGCTTAGGGCAGAGAGATACGCAGTATTTT. Full variable domain (outside the CDR3, taken from reference TRBV7-3 and TRBJ2-3): GAGVSQTPSNKVTEKGKYVELRCDPISGHTALYWYRQSLGQGPEFLIYFQGTGAADDSGLPNDRFFAVRPEGSVSTLKIQRTERGDSAVYLCASSLGQRDTQYFGPGTRLTVL.

The chain carries TRBV6-1 and TRBJ2-7; 9 nucleotides align to TRBD1. This CDR3 has 14 residues. Germline V CDR1 and CDR2: MNHNS, SASEGT. J lost 5 bases, V lost 6 bases, and 8 bases had no gene match. CDR3 DNA: TGTGCCAGCAGAGGGACAGGGTCTAGGAACGAGCAGTACTTC. It is translated as CASRGTGSRNEQYF.

This sequence joins TRBV5-4 and TRBJ1-1; unclear D gene. The V end was cut by 4 bases, the J end by 5 bases, with 15 bases between. Germline V lookup: CDR1 SGHNT, CDR2 YYREEE (reference sequence). CDR3 length equals 14 residues. CDR3 protein: CASSPDSRGTEAFF. The CDR3 coding sequence is TGTGCCAGCAGCCCCGACTCCCGAGGAACTGAAGCTTTCTTT.

A single count supports this clone. The chain employs TRBV6-5 and TRBJ2-7; 7 nucleotides match TRBD1. Per the germline V gene, CDR1 is MNHEY and CDR2 is SVGAGI. V dropped 2 bases and J dropped 3; count of bases not matched to a gene: 7. The CDR3 consists of 15 residues. CDR3 region: CASSYAGRGYYEQYF. CDR3 bases: TGTGCCAGCAGTTACGCGGGCAGGGGGTACTACGAGCAGTACTTC.

V is TRBV10-2 and J is TRBJ2-3, with unresolved D. Trimming took 7 bases from V and 0 from J, leaving 14 bases between them. CDR1 is WSHSY, CDR2 SAAADI, per germline. This CDR3 is 15 amino acids long. The CDR3 reads CASTEWRTSTDTQYF. As DNA, the CDR3 is TGCGCCAGCACCGAGTGGCGTACTAGCACAGATACGCAGTATTTT.

The chain carries TRBV19 and TRBJ2-5; D gene ambiguous. This CDR3 is 13 amino acids long. Germline V lookup: CDR1 LNHDA, CDR2 SQIVND (reference sequence). The germline V and J ends were trimmed by 3 bases and 2 bases, with 7 bases remaining between them. The CDR3 region is CASSIQLQETQYF. The CDR3 DNA sequence: TGTGCCAGTAGTATCCAACTTCAAGAGACCCAGTACTTC.

V gene TRBV5-1 combines with J gene TRBJ1-2, with 7 bases identical to TRBD1. Germline V gene lookup returns CDR1 SGHRS and CDR2 YFSETQ. The length of the CDR3 is 14 residues. Germline trimming cut 4 bases from V and 0 bases from J; bases unmatched to any gene: 3. CDR3 residues: CASSTGTANYGYTF. CDR3 nucleotide sequence: TGCGCCAGCAGCACCGGGACAGCTAACTATGGCTACACCTTC.

The chain combines TRBV7-9 with TRBJ2-1, with 7 bases lining up with TRBD1. The CDR3 covers 15 residues. Germline V gene data show CDR1 as SEHNR and CDR2 as FQNEAQ (reference sequence). V dropped 0 bases and J dropped 1; count of bases not matched to a gene: 0. The CDR3 sequence is CASSLATGSYNEQFF. The CDR3 DNA is TGTGCCAGCAGCTTAGCGACAGGGTCCTACAATGAGCAGTTCTTC.

The chain employs TRBV7-2 and TRBJ2-2; 8 bases map to TRBD2. V lost 1 base, J lost 5 bases, and 6 bases stayed unmatched. CDR1 and CDR2 (germline): SGHTA, FQGNSA. The CDR3 runs to 16 residues. CDR3 nucleotide sequence: TGTGCCAGCAGCTTAGAGGGCGGGAGGTGGACCGGGGAGCTGTTTTTT. Translation: CASSLEGGRWTGELFF.

The chain joins TRBV7-2 to TRBJ2-5; the D is unclear. The germline CDR1 and CDR2 sequences are SGHTA and FQGNSA. V was shortened by 2 bases and J by 4 bases, with 14 bases between the two germline ends. The CDR3 spans 15 residues. CDR3 in amino acids: CASSLPPALRETQYF. The CDR3 coding sequence is TGTGCCAGCAGCTTACCCCCAGCACTTAGAGAGACCCAGTACTTC. The complete variable domain, with remaining parts taken from reference TRBV7-2 and TRBJ2-5, reads GAGVSQSPSNKVTEKGKDVELRCDPISGHTALYWYRQSLGQGLEFLIYFQGNSAPDKSGLPSDRFSAERTGGSVSTLTIQRTQQEDSAVYLCASSLPPALRETQYFGPGTRLLVL.

The chain uses TRBV18 and TRBJ2-4, with 9 bases aligning to TRBD1. The germline CDR1 and CDR2 sequences are KGHSH and LQKENI. The V and J ends lost 3 bases and 9 bases, in that order; junction bases with no gene match: 3. The CDR3 covers 13 residues. CDR3 in DNA: TGTGCCAGCTCACCCACAGGGGGCGGCATTCAGTACTTC. It yields the protein CASSPTGGGIQYF. Full variable domain (rest looked up from reference TRBV18 and TRBJ2-4): NAGVMQNPRHLVRRRGQEARLRCSPMKGHSHVYWYRQLPEEGLKFMVYLQKENIIDESGMPKERFSAEFPKEGPSILRIQQVVRGDSAAYFCASSPTGGGIQYFGAGTRLSVL.

This clone came up once. The V call is TRBV19, the J call TRBJ2-7; TRBD1 might be the D (5 bases). V shed 7 bases and J shed 4 bases, with 20 bases lying between them. The CDR3 has 15 amino acids. Germline assignment: CDR1 LNHDA and CDR2 SQIVND (reference sequence). CDR3 sequence reads: CASKVGAGLIYEQYF. The CDR3 nucleotides are TGTGCCAGTAAGGTCGGAGCAGGGCTGATATACGAGCAGTACTTC.

The J gene is TRBJ2-1, the V gene TRBV18, with 11 positions matching TRBD2. The V segment lost 6 bases and the J segment 5 bases; nucleotides outside the gene matches: 6. From germline, CDR1 is KGHSH and CDR2 LQKENI. There are 15 residues in the CDR3. CDR3 loop: CASSPTSGGNNEQFF. DNA for the CDR3: TGTGCCAGCTCTCCTACTAGCGGGGGTAACAATGAGCAGTTCTTC.

V gene TRBV5-1 combines with J gene TRBJ1-6; the D gene is possibly TRBD1 (5 bases). Germline V gives CDR1 SGHRS, CDR2 YFSETQ. The CDR3 extends over 16 amino acids. Between the trimmed V and J ends, which lost 0 bases and 5 bases, there was a span of 12 bases. CDR3 bases: TGCGCCAGCAGCTTGGATGCAGGGCCAAATAATTCACCCCTCCACTTT. Its protein is CASSLDAGPNNSPLHF.

The gene calls are TRBV6-5 and TRBJ1-4, with unresolved D. Trimming removed 10 bases at V and 0 bases at J, with 15 bases between. The length of the CDR3 is 15 residues. CDR1 is MNHEY and CDR2 is SVGAGI in the germline V gene. The CDR3 sequence: CATRGGDATNEKLFF. The CDR3 nucleotides are TGTGCCACTCGGGGAGGCGATGCAACTAATGAAAAACTGTTTTTT.